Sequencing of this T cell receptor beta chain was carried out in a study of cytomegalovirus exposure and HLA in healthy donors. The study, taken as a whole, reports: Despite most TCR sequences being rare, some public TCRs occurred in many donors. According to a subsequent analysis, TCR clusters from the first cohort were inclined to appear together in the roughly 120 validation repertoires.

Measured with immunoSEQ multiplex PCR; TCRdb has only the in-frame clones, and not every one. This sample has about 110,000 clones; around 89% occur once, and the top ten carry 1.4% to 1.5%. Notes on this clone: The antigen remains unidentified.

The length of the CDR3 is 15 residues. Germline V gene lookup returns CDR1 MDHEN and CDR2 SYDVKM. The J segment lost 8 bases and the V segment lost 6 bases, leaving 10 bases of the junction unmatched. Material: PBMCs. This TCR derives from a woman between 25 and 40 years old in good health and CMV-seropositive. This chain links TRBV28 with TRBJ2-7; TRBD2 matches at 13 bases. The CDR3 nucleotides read TGTGCCAGCAGCTCGTTCACGGGACTAGCGGGGCAGCAGTACTTC. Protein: CASSSFTGLAGQQYF.